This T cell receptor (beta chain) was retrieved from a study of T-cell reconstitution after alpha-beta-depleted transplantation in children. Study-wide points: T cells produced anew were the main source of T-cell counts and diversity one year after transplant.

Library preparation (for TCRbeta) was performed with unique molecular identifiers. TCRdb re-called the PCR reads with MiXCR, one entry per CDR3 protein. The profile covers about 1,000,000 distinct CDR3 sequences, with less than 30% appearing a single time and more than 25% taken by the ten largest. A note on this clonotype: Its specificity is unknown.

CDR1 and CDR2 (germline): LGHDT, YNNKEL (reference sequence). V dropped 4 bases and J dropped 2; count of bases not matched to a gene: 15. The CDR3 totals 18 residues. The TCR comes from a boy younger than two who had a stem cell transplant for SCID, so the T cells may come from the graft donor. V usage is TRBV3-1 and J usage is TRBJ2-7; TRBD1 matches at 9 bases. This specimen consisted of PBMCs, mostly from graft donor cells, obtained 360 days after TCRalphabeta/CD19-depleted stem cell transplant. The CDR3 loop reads CASSPVLGRDRETYEQYF. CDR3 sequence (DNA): TGTGCCAGCAGCCCCGTTTTAGGACGGGACAGGGAAACCTACGAGCAGTACTTC.